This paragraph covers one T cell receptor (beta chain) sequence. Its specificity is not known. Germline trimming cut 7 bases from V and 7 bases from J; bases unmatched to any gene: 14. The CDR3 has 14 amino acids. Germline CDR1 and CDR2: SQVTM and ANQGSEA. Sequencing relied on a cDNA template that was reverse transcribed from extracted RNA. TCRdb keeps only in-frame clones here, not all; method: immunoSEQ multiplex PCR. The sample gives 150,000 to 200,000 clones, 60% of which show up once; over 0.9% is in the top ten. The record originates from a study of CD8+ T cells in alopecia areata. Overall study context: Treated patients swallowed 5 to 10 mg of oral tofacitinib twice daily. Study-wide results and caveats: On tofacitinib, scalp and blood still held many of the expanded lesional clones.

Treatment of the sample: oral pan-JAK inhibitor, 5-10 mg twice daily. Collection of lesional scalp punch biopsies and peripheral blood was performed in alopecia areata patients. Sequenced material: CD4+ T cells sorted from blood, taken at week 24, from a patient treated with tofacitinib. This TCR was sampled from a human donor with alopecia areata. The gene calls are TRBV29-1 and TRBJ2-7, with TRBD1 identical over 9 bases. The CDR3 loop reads CSEFRDRAPREQYF. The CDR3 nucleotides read TGCAGCGAATTTAGGGACAGGGCGCCGCGGGAGCAGTACTTC.